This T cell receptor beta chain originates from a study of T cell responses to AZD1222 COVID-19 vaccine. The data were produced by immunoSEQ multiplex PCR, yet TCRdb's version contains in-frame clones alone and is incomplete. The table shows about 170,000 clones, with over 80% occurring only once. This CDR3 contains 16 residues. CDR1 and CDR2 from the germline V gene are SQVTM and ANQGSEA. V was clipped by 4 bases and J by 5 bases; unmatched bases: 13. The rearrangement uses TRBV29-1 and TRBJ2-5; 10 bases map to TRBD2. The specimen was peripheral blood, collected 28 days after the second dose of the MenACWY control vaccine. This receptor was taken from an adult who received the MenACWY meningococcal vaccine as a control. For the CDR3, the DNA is TGCAGCGTTGCGGGTAGCGGGAGGACTATAACGGAGACCCAGTACTTC. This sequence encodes CSVAGSGRTITETQYF.